This T cell receptor (beta chain) comes out of a study of early T cells in non-severe SARS-CoV-2 infection. Overall study context: Unsorted whole-blood RNA was sequenced in bulk, leaving chains unpaired.

A note on this clonotype: Its matching antigen is unknown.

The length of the CDR3 is 17 residues. CDR1 and CDR2 from the germline V gene are MNHNY and SVGAGI (reference sequence). Trimming removed 5 bases at V and 0 bases at J, with 17 bases between. The protocol attached unique molecular identifiers to individual cDNA molecules. MiXCR was run by TCRdb on the 5' RACE reads, yielding one entry per CDR3 protein. The sample has some 66,000 distinct CDR3 sequences; around 8.7% are singletons. Study-level results: Comparison of clonotypes with VDJdb favored anti-spike CD8 responses while missing private and CD4 specificities.

The chain links TRBV6-6 to TRBJ1-5; possible D gene TRBD1, 5 bases. This TCR was recovered from an adult who was a healthcare worker with PCR-confirmed SARS-CoV-2 infection or an uninfected control (not recorded which). Material for sequencing was whole blood. In DNA form, the CDR3 reads TGTGCCAGCAGTCCCGGGACGGGGGGTGATAGCAATCAGCCCCAGCATTTT. It is translated as CASSPGTGGDSNQPQHF.